This T cell receptor beta chain is from a study of vaccination effects on CD4 cells after COVID-19. Points on this clone: Antigen specificity is unknown.

Using viral peptide pools, the ViraFEST assay grew out antigen-specific CD4+ T cells prior to sequencing. Once cultured for approximately 10 days, the cells underwent separation to obtain CD4+ T cells. The vaccine recipients had no prior SARS-CoV-2 infection, with negative nucleocapsid antibodies. Researchers swapped half the medium for IL-2 medium on both days 3 and 7. Sequencing used immunoSEQ multiplex PCR; TCRdb keeps in-frame clones, though not all of them. The table includes roughly 33,000 clones, around 73% detected once. Deletions cut 4 bases from V and 1 base from J, with 8 bases between. This CDR3 is 14 amino acids long. Germline CDR1 SEHNR, CDR2 FQNEAQ (reference sequence).

The material sequenced was CD4+ T cells from PBMCs cultured with HCoV-OC43 spike peptides, taken before COVID-19 vaccination. As for subset: HCoV-OC43 spike overlapping peptide pool stimulation. The chain couples TRBV7-9 to TRBJ1-5; D uncertain. This clonotype was sampled from a human donor who received a COVID-19 vaccine. The CDR3 DNA is TGTGCCAGCAGCTCAACCGGGAGCAATCAGCCCCAGCATTTT. This encodes CASSSTGSNQPQHF.